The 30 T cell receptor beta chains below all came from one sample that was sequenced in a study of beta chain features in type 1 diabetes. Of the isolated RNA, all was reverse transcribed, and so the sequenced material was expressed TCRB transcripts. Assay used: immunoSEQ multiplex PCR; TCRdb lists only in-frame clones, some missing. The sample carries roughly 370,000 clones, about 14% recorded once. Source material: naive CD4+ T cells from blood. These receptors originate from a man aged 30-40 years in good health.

CDR3 sequence reads: CASSERSLAFF. The CDR3 DNA reads TGTGCCAGCAGTGAGCGGAGTTTGGCTTTCTTT. The chain carries TRBV2 and TRBJ1-1; D call uncertain. V was trimmed by 3 bases and J by 11 bases, leaving 10 bases between them. Germline V gene lookup returns CDR1 SNHLY and CDR2 FYNNEI. This CDR3 is 11 amino acids long.

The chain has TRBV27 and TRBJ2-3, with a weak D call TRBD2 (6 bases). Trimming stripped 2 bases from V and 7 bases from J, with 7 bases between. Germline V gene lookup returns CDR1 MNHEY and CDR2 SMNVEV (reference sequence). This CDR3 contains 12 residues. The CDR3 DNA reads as TGTGCCAGCAGTTTACGGGGGTATACGCAGTATTTT. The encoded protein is CASSLRGYTQYF.

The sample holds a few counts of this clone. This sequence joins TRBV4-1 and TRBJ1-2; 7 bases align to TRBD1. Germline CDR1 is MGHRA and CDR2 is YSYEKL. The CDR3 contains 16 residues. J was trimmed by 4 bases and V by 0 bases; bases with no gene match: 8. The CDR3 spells CASSQDPGQSLYGYTF. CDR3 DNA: TGCGCCAGCAGCCAAGACCCGGGACAGTCACTCTATGGCTACACCTTC.

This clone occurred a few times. The CDR3 spells CASSAIIAYNEQFF. CDR3 nucleotide sequence: TGCGCCAGCAGCGCGATCATAGCCTACAATGAGCAGTTCTTC. V usage is TRBV5-1 and J usage is TRBJ2-1; unclear D gene. CDR3 length equals 14 residues. The V gene lost 4 bases and the J gene lost 2 bases, with 10 bases spanning the gap. Germline V gene lookup returns CDR1 SGHRS and CDR2 YFSETQ.

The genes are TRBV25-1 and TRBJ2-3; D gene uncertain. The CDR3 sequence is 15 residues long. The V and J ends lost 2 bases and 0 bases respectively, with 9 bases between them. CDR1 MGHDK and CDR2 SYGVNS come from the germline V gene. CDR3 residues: CASSEGAASTDTQYF. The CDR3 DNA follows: TGTGCCAGCAGTGAAGGCGCGGCCAGCACAGATACGCAGTATTTT.

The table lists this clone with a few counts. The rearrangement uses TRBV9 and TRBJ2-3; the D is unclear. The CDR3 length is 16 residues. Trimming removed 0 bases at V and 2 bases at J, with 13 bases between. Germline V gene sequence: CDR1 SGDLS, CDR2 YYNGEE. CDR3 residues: CASSVGPTPTTDTQYF. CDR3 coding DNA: TGTGCCAGCAGCGTAGGCCCGACACCCACCACAGATACGCAGTATTTT.

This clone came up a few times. This chain's CDR3 is CASSRSGYEQYF. CDR3 coding DNA: TGTGCCAGCAGCCGGTCGGGCTACGAGCAGTACTTC. This chain links TRBV6-6 with TRBJ2-7; unclear D gene. The ends were cut back, 6 bases at V and 3 bases at J, with 9 bases in the middle. The CDR3 contains 12 residues. The germline gives CDR1 MNHNY, CDR2 SVGAGI (reference sequence).

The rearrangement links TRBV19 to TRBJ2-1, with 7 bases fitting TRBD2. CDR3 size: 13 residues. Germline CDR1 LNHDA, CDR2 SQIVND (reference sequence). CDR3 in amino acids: CAVGTGGSNEQFF. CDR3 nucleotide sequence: TGTGCTGTCGGGACGGGAGGTAGTAATGAGCAGTTCTTC.

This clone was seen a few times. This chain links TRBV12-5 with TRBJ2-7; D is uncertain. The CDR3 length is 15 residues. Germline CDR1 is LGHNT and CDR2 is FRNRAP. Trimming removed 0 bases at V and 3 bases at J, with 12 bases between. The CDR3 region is CASGLVPRTVYEQYV. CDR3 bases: TGTGCTAGTGGTTTGGTACCCCGGACGGTCTACGAGCAGTACGTC.

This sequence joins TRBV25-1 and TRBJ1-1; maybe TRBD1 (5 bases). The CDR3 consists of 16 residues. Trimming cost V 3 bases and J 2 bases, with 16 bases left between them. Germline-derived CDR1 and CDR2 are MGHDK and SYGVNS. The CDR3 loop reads CASSERNGARNTEAFF. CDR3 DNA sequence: TGTGCCAGCAGTGAGAGAAATGGGGCTCGAAACACTGAAGCTTTCTTT. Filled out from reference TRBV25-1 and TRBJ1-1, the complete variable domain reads EADIYQTPRYLVIGTGKKITLECSQTMGHDKMYWYQQDPGMELHLIHYSYGVNSTEKGDLSSESTVSRIRTEHFPLTLESARPSHTSQYLCASSERNGARNTEAFFGQGTRLTVV.

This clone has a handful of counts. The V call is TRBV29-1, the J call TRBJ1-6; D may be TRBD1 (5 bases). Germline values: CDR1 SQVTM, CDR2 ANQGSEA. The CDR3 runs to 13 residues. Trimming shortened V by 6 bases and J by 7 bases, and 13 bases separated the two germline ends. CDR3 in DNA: TGCAGCGTCGCGGGGACGTCCAATTCACCCCTCCACTTT. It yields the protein CSVAGTSNSPLHF. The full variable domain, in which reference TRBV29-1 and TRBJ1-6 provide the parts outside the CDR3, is SAVISQKPSRDICQRGTSLTIQCQVDSQVTMMFWYRQQPGQSLTLIATANQGSEATYESGFVIDKFPISRPNLTFSTLTVSNMSPEDSSIYLCSVAGTSNSPLHFGNGTRLTVT.

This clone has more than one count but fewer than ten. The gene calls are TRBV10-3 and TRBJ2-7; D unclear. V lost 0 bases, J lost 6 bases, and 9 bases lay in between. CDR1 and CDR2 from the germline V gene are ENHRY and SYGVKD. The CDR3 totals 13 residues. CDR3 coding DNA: TGTGCCATCAGTGAGTCTTCCCAAGCCGAGCAGTACTTC. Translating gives CAISESSQAEQYF.

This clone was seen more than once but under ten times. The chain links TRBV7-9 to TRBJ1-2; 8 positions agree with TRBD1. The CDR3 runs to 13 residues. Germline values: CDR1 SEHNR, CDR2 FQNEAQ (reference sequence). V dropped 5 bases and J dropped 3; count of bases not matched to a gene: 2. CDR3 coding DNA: TGTGCCAGCAGCGGACAGGGTTACTATGGCTACACCTTC. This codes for CASSGQGYYGYTF.

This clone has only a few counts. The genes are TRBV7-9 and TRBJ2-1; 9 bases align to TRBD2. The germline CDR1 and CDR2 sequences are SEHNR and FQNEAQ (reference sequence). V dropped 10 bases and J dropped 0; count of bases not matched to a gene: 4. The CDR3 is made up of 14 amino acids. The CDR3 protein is CANAGGPSYNEQFF. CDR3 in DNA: TGTGCCAACGCGGGAGGGCCCTCCTACAATGAGCAGTTCTTC. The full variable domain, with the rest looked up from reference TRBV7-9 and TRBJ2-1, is DTGVSQNPRHKITKRGQNVTFRCDPISEHNRLYWYRQTLGQGPEFLTYFQNEAQLEKSRLLSDRFSAERPKGSFSTLEIQRTEQGDSAMYLCANAGGPSYNEQFFGPGTRLTVL.

CDR3 loop: CASRRTSGSYNEQFF. The CDR3 DNA is TGTGCCAGCAGGCGGACTAGCGGGAGCTACAATGAGCAGTTCTTC. The V and J genes are TRBV6-5 and TRBJ2-1; TRBD2 matches at 13 bases. Germline V gene sequence: CDR1 MNHEY, CDR2 SVGAGI. After removal of 6 bases from V and 3 bases from J, the junction contained 2 bases not matched to a gene. The CDR3 length is 15 residues.

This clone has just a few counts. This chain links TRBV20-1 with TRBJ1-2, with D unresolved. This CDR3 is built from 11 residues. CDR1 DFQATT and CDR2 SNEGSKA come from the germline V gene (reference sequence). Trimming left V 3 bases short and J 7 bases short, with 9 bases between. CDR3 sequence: CSASVGSGYTF. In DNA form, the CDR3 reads TGCAGTGCTAGCGTGGGGAGTGGCTACACCTTC.

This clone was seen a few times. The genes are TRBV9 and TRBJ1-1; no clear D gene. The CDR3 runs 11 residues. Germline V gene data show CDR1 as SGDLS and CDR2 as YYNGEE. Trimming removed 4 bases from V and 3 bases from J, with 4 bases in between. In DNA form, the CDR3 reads TGTGCCAGCAGCCGGGACACTGAAGCTTTCTTT. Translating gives CASSRDTEAFF.

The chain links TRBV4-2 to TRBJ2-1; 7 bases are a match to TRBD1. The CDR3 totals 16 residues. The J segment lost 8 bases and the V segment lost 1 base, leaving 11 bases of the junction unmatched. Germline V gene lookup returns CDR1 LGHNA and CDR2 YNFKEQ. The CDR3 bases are TGTGCCAGCAGCCAAGTGGGGACAGTCACGGAGTATGAGCAGTTCTTC. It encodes CASSQVGTVTEYEQFF.

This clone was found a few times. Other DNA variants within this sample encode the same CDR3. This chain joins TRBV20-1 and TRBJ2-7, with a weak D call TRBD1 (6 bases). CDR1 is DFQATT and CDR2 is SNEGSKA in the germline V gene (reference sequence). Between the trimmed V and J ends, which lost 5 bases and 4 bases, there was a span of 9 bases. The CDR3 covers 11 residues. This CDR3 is CSALRGYEQYF. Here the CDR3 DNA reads TGCAGTGCTCTCAGGGGTTACGAGCAGTACTTC.

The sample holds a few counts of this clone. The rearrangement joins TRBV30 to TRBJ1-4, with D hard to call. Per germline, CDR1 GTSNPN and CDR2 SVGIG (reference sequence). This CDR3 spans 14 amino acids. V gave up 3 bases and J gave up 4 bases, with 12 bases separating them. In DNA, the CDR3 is TGTGCCTGGAGCTGGGTCAGGAGTAATGAAAAACTGTTTTTT. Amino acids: CAWSWVRSNEKLFF.

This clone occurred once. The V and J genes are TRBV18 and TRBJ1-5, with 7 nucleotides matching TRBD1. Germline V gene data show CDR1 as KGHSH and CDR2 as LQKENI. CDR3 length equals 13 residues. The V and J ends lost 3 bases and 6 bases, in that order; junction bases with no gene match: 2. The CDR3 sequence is CASSPAGGQPQHF. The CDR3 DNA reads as TGTGCCAGCTCACCCGCAGGGGGTCAGCCCCAGCATTTT.

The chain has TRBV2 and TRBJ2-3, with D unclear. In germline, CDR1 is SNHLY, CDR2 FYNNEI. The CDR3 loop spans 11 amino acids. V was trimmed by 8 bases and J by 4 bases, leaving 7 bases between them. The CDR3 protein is CASASSDTQYF. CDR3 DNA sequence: TGTGCCAGCGCTAGTTCAGATACGCAGTATTTT.

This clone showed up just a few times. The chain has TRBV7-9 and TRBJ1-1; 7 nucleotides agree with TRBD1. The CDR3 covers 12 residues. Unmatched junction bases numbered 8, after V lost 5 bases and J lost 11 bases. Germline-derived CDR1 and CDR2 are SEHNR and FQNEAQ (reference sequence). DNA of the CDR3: TGTGCCAGCAGCCTCGACAGGGAGCGGGCTTTCTTT. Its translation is CASSLDRERAFF.

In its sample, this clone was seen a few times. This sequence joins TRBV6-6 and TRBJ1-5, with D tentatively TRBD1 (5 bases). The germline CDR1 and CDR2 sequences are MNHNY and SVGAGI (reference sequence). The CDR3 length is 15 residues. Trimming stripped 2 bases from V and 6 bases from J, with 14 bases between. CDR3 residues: CASSYGRAGSQPQHF. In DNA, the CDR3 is TGTGCCAGCAGTTACGGCAGGGCGGGCAGTCAGCCCCAGCATTTT.

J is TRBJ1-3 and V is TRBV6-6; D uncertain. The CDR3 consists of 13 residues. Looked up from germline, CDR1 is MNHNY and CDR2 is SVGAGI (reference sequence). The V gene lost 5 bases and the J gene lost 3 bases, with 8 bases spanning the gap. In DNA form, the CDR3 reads TGTGCCAGCAGTCCTCCAGGTGGAAACACCATATATTTT. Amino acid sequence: CASSPPGGNTIYF.

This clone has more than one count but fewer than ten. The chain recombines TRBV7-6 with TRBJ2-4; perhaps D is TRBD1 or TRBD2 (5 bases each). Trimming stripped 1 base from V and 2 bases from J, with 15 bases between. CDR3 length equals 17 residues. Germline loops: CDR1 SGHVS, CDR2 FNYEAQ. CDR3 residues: CASSLVGVRDTKNIQYF. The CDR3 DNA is TGTGCCAGCAGCTTAGTGGGGGTCAGAGATACCAAAAACATTCAGTACTTC.

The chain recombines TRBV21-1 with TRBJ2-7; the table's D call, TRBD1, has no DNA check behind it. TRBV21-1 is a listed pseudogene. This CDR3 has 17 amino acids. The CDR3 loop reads CASSKGKTVPSSYEQYV. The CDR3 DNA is TGTGCCAGCAGCAAAGGAAAGACAGTGCCCTCCTCCTACGAGCAGTACGTC.

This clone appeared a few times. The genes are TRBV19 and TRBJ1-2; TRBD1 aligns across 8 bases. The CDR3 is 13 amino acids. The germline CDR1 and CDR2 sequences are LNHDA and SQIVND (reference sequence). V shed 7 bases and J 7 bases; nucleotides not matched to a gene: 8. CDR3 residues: CASNQGAVRGYTF. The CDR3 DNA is TGTGCCAGTAACCAGGGGGCAGTGCGTGGCTACACCTTC. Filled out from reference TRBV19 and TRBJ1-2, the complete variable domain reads DGGITQSPKYLFRKEGQNVTLSCEQNLNHDAMYWYRQDPGQGLRLIYYSQIVNDFQKGDIAEGYSVSREKKESFPLTVTSAQKNPTAFYLCASNQGAVRGYTFGSGTRLTVV.

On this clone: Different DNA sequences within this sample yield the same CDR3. Here the CDR3 reads CASSLSGSSYNEQFF. In DNA, the CDR3 is TGTGCCAGCAGCTTATCGGGTAGCTCCTACAATGAGCAGTTCTTC. The chain uses TRBV11-2 and TRBJ2-1; D remains unclear. Germline CDR1 SGHAT, CDR2 FQNNGV. The CDR3 consists of 15 residues. V gave up 2 bases and J gave up 0 bases, with 8 bases separating them.

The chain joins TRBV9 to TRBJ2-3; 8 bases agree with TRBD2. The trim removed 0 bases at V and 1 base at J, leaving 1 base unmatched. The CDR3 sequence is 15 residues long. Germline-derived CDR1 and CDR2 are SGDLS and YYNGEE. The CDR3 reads CASSVEAGGTDTQYF. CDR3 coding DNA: TGTGCCAGCAGCGTAGAAGCGGGGGGCACAGATACGCAGTATTTT.